This TCR beta chain was captured in a study of post-analysis software for immune sequencing data. As for the study in general: Disease trajectories encompassed relapsing-remitting, secondary progressive and progressive-relapsing multiple sclerosis. Findings of the study overall: Five TRBV segments, TRBV5-6, TRBV5-1 and TRBV20-1 among them, were found more frequent in patients than controls. F measure grouped same-batch samples tightly together.

The library was made from cDNA and included unique molecular identifiers. MiXCR, applied by TCRdb to the PCR reads, yields one record per CDR3 protein. The top ten clones hold around an eighth of a sample with about 460,000 distinct CDR3 sequences, under 55% of them seen once. The V and J ends lost 4 bases and 5 bases respectively, with 12 bases between them. CDR3 length: 13 residues. The germline V gene has CDR1 MNHNS and CDR2 SASEGT. In regard to this clonotype: The antigen is undetermined.

The receptor was isolated from a girl aged 5 to 17 with multiple sclerosis. V usage is TRBV6-1 and J usage is TRBJ2-7; D is ambiguous. The sample was blood. CDR3 sequence reads: CASSAQMDDEQYF. DNA of the CDR3: TGTGCCAGCAGTGCCCAGATGGATGACGAGCAGTACTTC.